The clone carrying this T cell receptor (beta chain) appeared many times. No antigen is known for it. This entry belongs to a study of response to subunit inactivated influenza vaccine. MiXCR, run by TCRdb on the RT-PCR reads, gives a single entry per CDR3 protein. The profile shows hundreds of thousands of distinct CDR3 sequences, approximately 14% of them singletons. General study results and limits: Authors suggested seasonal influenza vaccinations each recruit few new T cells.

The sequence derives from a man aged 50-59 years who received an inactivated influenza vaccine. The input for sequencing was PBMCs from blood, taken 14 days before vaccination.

The CDR3 spells CASSFDSGEQYF. CDR3 bases: TGTGCCAGCAGTTTCGATTCGGGCGAGCAGTACTTC. J is TRBJ2-7 and V is TRBV12-3 or TRBV12-4; D unclear. This CDR3 is built from 12 residues. The V and J ends lost 3 bases and 6 bases respectively, with 9 bases between them.